The present TCR beta chain was sequenced within a study of beta chain features in type 1 diabetes (dated by TCRdb to 2016 to 2019). About the investigation overall: Mean age, gender distribution, total cell number and subset yield did not differ between patients and healthy donors. The study compared the TCRB repertoires of sorted circulating CD4+ T cell subsets in recently diagnosed type 1 diabetes patients with those in matched healthy donors. A total of 100 million to 110 million sorted cells were examined across all samples, and a strong correlation was observed between cell number per subset and RNA yield. Naive and central memory subsets were obtained from all 30 or so donors, but regulatory and stem cell-like memory subsets were isolated from only 8 patients and roughly eight healthy donors.

To note about this clone: The target of this receptor is not known. Per-nucleotide qualities are absent, and no much larger clonotype sits a single base away.

Study-wide findings and limitations: At VDJ recombination sites, type 1 diabetes patients had fewer insertions and more deleted nucleotides, which implies abnormalities in thymic rearrangement. Type 1 diabetes patients showed a moderate but significant shortening of TCRB CDR3 length in all four CD4+ subsets. Shorter templates might have been favored by PCR, but patient and control samples were amplified and corrected together, so both groups would have been affected equally by any skew. Because cDNA was sequenced instead of genomic DNA, highly expressing activated cells could be over-represented, though the groups showed no difference in activation or CD3 levels. Naive, central memory and regulatory TCRB repertoires appeared more similar among patients than among healthy donors. Only small numbers of individuals were included in the HLA sub-analyses, which left unresolved whether HLA type had any influence on TCRB rearrangement.

A single peripheral blood draw of about 120 mL on average was collected from each donor into heparinised tubes. Using a panel that included CD45RO, CCR7, CD25, CD127, CD95 and CD27, naive, central memory, regulatory and stem cell-like memory CD4+ T cells were sorted on a BD FACSAria II. All sorted populations exceeded 95% purity. PBMCs were isolated immediately by Lymphoprep density gradient centrifugation and stained directly without culture. So that batch effects would be minimized, each experiment stained and sorted samples in pairs, pairing one healthy donor with one patient. The entire isolated RNA was reverse transcribed using the High Capacity cDNA Reverse Transcription Kit, and thus expressed TCRB transcripts were sequenced. Naive, central memory and regulatory T cell samples underwent deep immunoSEQ sequencing, averaging about 3.57 million total reads per sample. Sorted cells were lysed in RLT buffer, and RNA was extracted using DNase-treated RNeasy Micro or Mini kits according to cell number. To prevent cross-contamination, each cell subset was processed individually, whereas patient and healthy donor samples were processed jointly. TCRB sequences were amplified from cDNA with the immunoSEQ multiplex PCR, producing 87-bp fragments spanning the CDR3 region. Sequencing of the amplicons was done on the Illumina HiSeq platform. Turning to the authors' computational methods: Synthetic template baselines were used to correct PCR bias computationally, reads within Hamming distance 2 were collapsed together, and singletons that could not be merged were discarded. Reads were aligned against IMGT so that V, D and J genes, CDR3 length and insertions or deletions at six rearrangement sites could be assigned. Clonotype counts were normalized to sorted cell number within each subset before computing true diversity and Gini coefficients with the tcR R package. The overlap coefficient, calculated on TCRB nucleotide sequences, was used to quantify repertoire sharing. Out-of-frame TCRB sequences from naive cells were analyzed to stand in for the pre-selection repertoire. TCRdb retrieved this table from immuneACCESS and kept in-frame rearrangements only. Not all clones are present; in checked studies, unresolved V genes account for under half, and no reason is known for the remainder. That table is the source of V, J and clone size, and D and trimming were worked out from the DNA. The sample contains 250,000 to 300,000 clones, around 22% of them found a single time. 0.012% of the sample rests with the top ten.

Sequenced sample: naive CD4+ T cells from blood. Interpreted using the paper, the cell subset or site label stands for: true naive CD4+ T cells. The clonotype was recovered from a woman aged 25 to 39 with type 1 diabetes.

The nucleotide sequence is TGTGCCAGCAGCTTGGGACTAGCGAACAATGAGCAGTTCTTC. Translated, this is CASSLGLANNEQFF. The chain uses TRBV11-2 and TRBJ2-1; TRBD2 matches 10 bases in the middle. Based on the germline V gene, the CDR1 and CDR2 sequences are SGHAT and FQNNGV. There are 14 amino acids in the CDR3, from cysteine to phenylalanine inclusive. Of all the DNA, just the CDR3 is kept, 42 bases in frame from base 1. V is cut back by 3 bases and J by 5 bases, with 1 base in the junction unmatched.